This T cell receptor (beta chain) was captured by sequencing in a study of CD8+ T cells in alopecia areata. Study-level background: Each day, treated patients took oral tofacitinib twice, at 5 to 10 mg per dose.

In germline, CDR1 is MNHNS, CDR2 SASEGT. V gave up 1 base and J gave up 4 bases, with 8 bases separating them. The CDR3 extends over 14 amino acids. This clone was counted a few times. Its antigen is undetermined. As the sequencing template, cDNA was produced by extracting RNA and reverse transcribing it. TCRdb's copy holds only in-frame clones and misses some; the assay was immunoSEQ multiplex PCR. The sample records 150,000 to 200,000 clones, roughly 65% being singletons. Findings and limits, study-wide: Patients shared TCRs less clearly than mice did, possibly owing to HLA. The study found higher clonality in lesional than normal scalp, especially in alopecia totalis/universalis.

The study team obtained lesional scalp punch biopsies and peripheral blood from alopecia areata patients. The clonotype was recovered from a human donor with alopecia areata. The genes are TRBV6-1 and TRBJ1-5; D may be TRBD1 (5 bases). The sequencing used CD4+ T cells sorted from blood, collected at week 0. In DNA form, the CDR3 reads TGTGCCAGCAGTGAAGGGGGCTTGAATCAGCCCCAGCATTTT. As protein: CASSEGGLNQPQHF.